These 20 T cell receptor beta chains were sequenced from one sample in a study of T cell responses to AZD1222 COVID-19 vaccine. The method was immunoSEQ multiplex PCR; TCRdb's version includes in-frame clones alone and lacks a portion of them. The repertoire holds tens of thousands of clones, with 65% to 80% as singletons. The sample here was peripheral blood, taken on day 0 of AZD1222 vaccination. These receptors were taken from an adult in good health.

CDR3 residues: CASSQSTRGPAFF. Written as DNA, the CDR3 is TGTGCCAGCAGCCAATCCACCAGGGGGCCCGCTTTCTTT. The chain recombines TRBV16 with TRBJ1-1; 8 bases line up with TRBD1. The J segment lost 11 bases and the V segment lost 0 bases, leaving 5 bases of the junction unmatched. The CDR3 is 13 amino acids. The V gene's germline CDR1 is KGHSY and CDR2 FQNENV.

In DNA, the CDR3 is TGTGCCAGTAGTATCTCCGCGTTCTACAATGAGCAGTTCTTC. Translating gives CASSISAFYNEQFF. V usage is TRBV19 and J usage is TRBJ2-1; D call uncertain. The CDR3 runs 14 residues. The germline CDR1 and CDR2 sequences are LNHDA and SQIVND (reference sequence). V lost 3 bases and J 3 bases, leaving 9 bases between the germline ends.

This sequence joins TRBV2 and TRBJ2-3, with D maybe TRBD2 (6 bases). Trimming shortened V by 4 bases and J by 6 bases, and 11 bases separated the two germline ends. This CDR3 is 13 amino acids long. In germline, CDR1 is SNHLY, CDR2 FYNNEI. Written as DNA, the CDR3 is TGTGCCAGCAGTGTCGGGGGTCACGATACGCAGTATTTT. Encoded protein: CASSVGGHDTQYF.

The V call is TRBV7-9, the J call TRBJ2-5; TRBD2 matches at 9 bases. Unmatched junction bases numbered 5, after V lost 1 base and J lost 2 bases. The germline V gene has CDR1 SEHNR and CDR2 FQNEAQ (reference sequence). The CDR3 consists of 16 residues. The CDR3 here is CASSLVLAGIQETQYF. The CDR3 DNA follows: TGTGCCAGCAGCTTAGTTCTAGCGGGGATTCAAGAGACCCAGTACTTC.

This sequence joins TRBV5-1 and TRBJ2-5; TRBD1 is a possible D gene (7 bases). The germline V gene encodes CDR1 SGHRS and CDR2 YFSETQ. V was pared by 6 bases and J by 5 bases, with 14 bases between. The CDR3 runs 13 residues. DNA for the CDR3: TGCGCCAGCAATGGAGGGGGCTGGGAGACCCAGTACTTC. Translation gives CASNGGGWETQYF.

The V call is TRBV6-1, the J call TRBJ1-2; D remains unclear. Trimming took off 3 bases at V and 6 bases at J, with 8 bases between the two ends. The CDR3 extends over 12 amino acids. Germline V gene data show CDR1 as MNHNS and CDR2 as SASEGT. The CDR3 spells CASSDIGDGYTF. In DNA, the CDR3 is TGTGCCAGCAGTGATATCGGGGATGGCTACACCTTC.

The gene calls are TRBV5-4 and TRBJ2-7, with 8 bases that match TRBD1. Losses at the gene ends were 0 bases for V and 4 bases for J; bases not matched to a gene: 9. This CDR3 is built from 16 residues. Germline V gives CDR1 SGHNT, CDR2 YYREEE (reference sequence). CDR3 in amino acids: CASSLASGQAQYEQYF. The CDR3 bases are TGTGCCAGCAGCTTGGCCTCGGGACAGGCCCAGTACGAGCAGTACTTC.

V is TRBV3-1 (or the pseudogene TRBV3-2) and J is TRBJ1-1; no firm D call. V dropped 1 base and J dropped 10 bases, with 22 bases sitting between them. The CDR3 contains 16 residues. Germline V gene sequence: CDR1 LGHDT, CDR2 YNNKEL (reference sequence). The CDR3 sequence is CASSQGVSQLHSRAFF. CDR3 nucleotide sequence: TGTGCCAGCAGCCAAGGGGTGTCACAGCTACACAGTAGAGCTTTCTTT.

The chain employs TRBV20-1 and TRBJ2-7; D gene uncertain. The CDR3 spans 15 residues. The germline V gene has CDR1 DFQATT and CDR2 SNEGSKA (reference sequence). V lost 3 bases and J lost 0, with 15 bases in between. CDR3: CSASKDTVISYEQYF. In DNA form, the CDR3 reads TGCAGTGCTAGTAAGGATACGGTAATCTCCTACGAGCAGTACTTC.

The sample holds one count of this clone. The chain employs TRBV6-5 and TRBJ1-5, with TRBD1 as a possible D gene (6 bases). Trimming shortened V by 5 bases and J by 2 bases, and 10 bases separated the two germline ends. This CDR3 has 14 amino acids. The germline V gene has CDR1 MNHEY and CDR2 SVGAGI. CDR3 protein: CASSRNRGNQPQHF. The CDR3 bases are TGTGCCAGCAGTCGAAACAGGGGCAATCAGCCCCAGCATTTT.

The CDR3 DNA follows: TGTGCCACCAGTGACCCCGGACAGGGATCTGGAAACACCATATATTTT. Amino acid sequence: CATSDPGQGSGNTIYF. This chain links TRBV24-1 with TRBJ1-3, with 8 bases lining up with TRBD1. From germline, CDR1 is KGHDR and CDR2 SFDVKD. This CDR3 contains 16 residues. Unmatched junction bases numbered 5, after V lost 4 bases and J lost 1 base.

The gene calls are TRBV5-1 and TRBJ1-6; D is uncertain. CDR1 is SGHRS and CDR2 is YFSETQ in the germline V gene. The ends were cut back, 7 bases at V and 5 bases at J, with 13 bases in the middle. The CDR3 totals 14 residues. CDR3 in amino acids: CASAPDLNNSPLHF. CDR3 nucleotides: TGCGCCAGCGCGCCGGACCTTAATAATTCACCCCTCCACTTT.

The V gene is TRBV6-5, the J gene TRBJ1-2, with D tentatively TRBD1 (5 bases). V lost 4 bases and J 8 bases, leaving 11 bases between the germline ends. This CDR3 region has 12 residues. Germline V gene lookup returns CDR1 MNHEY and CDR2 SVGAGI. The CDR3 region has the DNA TGTGCCAGCAGTTCACCAGGGAAGGGCTACACCTTC. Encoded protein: CASSSPGKGYTF.

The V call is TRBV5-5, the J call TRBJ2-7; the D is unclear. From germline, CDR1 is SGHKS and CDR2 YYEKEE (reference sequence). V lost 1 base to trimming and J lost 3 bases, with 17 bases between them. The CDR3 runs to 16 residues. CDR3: CASSLNFQALFYEQYF. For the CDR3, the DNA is TGTGCCAGCAGCTTGAATTTCCAAGCTCTCTTCTACGAGCAGTACTTC.

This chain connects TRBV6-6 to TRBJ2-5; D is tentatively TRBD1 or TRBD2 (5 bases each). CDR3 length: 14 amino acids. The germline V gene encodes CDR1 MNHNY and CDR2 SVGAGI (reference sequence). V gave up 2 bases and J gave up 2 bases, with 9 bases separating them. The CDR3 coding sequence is TGTGCCAGCAGTTACCGGGACCGACAAGAGACCCAGTACTTC. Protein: CASSYRDRQETQYF.

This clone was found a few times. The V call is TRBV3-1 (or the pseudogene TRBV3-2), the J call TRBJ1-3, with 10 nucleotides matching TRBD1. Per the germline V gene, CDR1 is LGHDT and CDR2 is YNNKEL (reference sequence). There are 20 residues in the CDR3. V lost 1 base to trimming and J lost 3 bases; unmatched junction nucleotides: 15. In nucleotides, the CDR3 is TGTGCCAGCAGCCAAGTATGGGACAGGGGCCAGATCCATGGTGGAAACACCATATATTTT. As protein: CASSQVWDRGQIHGGNTIYF.

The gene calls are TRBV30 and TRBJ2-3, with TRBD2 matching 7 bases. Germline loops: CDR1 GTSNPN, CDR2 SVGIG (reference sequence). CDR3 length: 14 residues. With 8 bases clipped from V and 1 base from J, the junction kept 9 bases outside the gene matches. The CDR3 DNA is TGTGCCGTAAGTTCTAGCGGCCGCACAGATACGCAGTATTTT. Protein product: CAVSSSGRTDTQYF.

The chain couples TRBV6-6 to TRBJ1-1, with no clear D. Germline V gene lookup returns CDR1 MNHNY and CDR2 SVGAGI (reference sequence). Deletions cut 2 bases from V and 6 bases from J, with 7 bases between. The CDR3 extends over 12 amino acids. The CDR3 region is CASSYSGPEAFF. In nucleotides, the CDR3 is TGTGCCAGCAGTTACAGTGGACCTGAAGCTTTCTTT.

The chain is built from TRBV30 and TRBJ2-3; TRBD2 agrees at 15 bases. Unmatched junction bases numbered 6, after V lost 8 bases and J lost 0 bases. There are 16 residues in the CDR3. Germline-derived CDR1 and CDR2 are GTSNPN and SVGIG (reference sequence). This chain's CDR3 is CAGGLAGGTSTDTQYF. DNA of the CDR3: TGTGCCGGGGGACTAGCGGGGGGAACTAGCACAGATACGCAGTATTTT.

The CDR3 loop reads CASSGRTGVGSPLHF. The DNA for the CDR3 is TGTGCCAGCAGCGGGAGGACAGGGGTCGGTTCACCCCTCCACTTT. The rearrangement joins TRBV5-8 to TRBJ1-6; TRBD1 agrees at 9 bases. Germline CDR1 is SGHTS and CDR2 is YDEGEE. The CDR3 covers 15 residues. Germline trimming cut 4 bases from V and 9 bases from J; bases unmatched to any gene: 8.